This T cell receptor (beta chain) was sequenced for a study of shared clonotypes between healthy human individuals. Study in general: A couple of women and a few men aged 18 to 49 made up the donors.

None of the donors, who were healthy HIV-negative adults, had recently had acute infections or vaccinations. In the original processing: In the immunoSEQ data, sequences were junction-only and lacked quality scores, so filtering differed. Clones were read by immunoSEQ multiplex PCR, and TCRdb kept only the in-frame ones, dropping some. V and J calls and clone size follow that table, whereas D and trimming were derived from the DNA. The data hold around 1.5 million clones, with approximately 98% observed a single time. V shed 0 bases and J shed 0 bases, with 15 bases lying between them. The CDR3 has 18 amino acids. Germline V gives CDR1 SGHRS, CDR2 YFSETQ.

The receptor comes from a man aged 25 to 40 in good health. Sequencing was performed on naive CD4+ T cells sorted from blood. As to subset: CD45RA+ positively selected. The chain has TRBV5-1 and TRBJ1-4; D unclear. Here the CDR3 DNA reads TGCGCCAGCAGCTTGGGGAAACAGAGATTCTCAACTAATGAAAAACTGTTTTTT. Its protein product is CASSLGKQRFSTNEKLFF.